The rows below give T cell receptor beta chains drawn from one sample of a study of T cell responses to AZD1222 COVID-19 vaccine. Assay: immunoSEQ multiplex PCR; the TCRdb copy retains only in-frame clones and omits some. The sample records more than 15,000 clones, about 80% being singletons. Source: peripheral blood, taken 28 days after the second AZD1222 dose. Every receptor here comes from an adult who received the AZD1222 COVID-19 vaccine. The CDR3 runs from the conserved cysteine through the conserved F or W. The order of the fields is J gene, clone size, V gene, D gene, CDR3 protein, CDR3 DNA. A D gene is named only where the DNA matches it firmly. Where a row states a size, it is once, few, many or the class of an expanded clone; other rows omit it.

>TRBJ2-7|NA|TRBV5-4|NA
CASSSGPGEQYF
TGTGCCAGCAGCTCCGGGCCAGGCGAGCAGTACTTC
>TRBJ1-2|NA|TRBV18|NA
CASSPPSEAATKGYTF
TGTGCCAGCTCACCACCGTCGGAAGCCGCTACTAAAGGCTACACCTTC
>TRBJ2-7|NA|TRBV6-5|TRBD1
CATSQGAYEQYF
TGTGCCACCTCGCAGGGGGCCTACGAGCAGTACTTC
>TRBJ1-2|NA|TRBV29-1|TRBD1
CSVERGQGGGYTF
TGCAGCGTTGAGAGGGGACAGGGAGGAGGCTACACCTTC
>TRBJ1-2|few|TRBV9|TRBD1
CASSAGQGGGYTF
TGTGCCAGCAGCGCCGGACAGGGCGGAGGCTACACCTTC
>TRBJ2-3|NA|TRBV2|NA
CASSATGVDTQYF
TGTGCCAGCAGTGCCACAGGAGTAGATACGCAGTATTTT
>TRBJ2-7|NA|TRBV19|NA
CASSSRQSYYEQYF
TGTGCCAGTAGTTCAAGACAGTCTTACTACGAGCAGTACTTC
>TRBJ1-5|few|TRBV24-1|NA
CATSDFGSHQPQHF
TGTGCCACCAGTGATTTCGGCAGCCATCAGCCCCAGCATTTT
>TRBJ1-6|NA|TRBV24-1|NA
CATSDIEPSYNSPLHF
TGTGCCACCAGCGATATTGAACCCTCCTATAATTCACCCCTCCACTTT
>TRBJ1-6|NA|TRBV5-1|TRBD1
CASSLAGQGSGSPLHF
TGCGCCAGCAGCTTGGCGGGACAGGGAAGCGGTTCACCCCTCCACTTT
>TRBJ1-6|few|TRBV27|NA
CASSPPAGGLHF
TGTGCCAGCAGTCCACCGGCTGGGGGCCTCCACTTT
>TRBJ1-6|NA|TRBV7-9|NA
CASTHGPDVNSPLHF
TGTGCCAGCACCCATGGCCCGGACGTTAATTCACCCCTCCACTTT
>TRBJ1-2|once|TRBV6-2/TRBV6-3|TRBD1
CASSTGQGLRGYTF
TGTGCCAGCAGTACCGGACAGGGTCTGCGCGGCTACACCTTC
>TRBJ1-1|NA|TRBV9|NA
CASSPGAANTEAFF
TGTGCCAGCAGCCCCGGGGCAGCAAACACTGAAGCTTTCTTT
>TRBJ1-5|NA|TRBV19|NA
CATSPGLGQPQHF
TGTGCCACCTCCCCGGGGCTAGGGCAGCCCCAGCATTTT